The clone carrying this T cell receptor beta chain has a count of ten or more. Its specificity is unknown. These data are taken from a study of regulatory T cells in long-lasting Graves disease. Study context: By definition, persistent Graves' disease involved antithyroid drugs for over 5 years alongside positive TSH receptor antibodies. Overall study results and limits: Preferential use of TRBV28, TRBJ1-2 and TRBJ2-5 was seen in persistent disease.

Researchers made TCR beta libraries by using iRepertoire HTBI primers and running Arm-PCR on CDR3 regions. TCRdb re-analysed the multiplex PCR reads in MiXCR, keeping a single row per CDR3 protein. Among 300,000 to 350,000 distinct CDR3 sequences listed, 20% were seen once. The time point was: persistent/refractory GD, antithyroid drugs over 5 years with positive TRAb. From RNA extracted from PBMCs, the TCR library was made. American Thyroid Association guidelines were used to diagnose Graves' disease. The germline CDR1 and CDR2 sequences are SNHLY and FYNNEI. Deletions cut 7 bases from V and 6 bases from J, with 16 bases between. CDR3 length: 14 residues.

The source of this sequence is a female donor with Graves disease. The chain combines TRBV2 with TRBJ2-1; D might be TRBD1 or TRBD2, each matching 6 bases. The sequencing used peripheral blood mononuclear cells (PBMCs), collected when the disease was refractory, from a patient treated with antithyroid drugs. The CDR3 reads CASTWGRGGNEQFF. CDR3 in DNA: TGTGCCAGCACCTGGGGCAGGGGAGGCAATGAGCAGTTCTTC. Supplemented by reference TRBV2 and TRBJ2-1, the full variable domain reads EPEVTQTPSHQVTQMGQEVILRCVPISNHLYFYWYRQILGQKVEFLVSFYNNEISEKSEIFDDQFSVERPDGSNFTLKIRSTKLEDSAMYFCASTWGRGGNEQFFGPGTRLTVL.